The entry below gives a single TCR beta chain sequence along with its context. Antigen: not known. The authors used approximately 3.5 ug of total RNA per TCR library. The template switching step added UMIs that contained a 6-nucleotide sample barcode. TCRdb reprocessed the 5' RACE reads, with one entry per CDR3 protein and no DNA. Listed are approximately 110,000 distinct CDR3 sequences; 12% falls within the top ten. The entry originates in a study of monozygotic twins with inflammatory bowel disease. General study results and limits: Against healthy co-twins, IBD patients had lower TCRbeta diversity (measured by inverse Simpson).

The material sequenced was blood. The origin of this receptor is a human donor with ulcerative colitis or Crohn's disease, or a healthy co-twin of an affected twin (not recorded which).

CDR3 amino acids: CASSLVTATNYGYTF. The chain links TRBV5-1 to TRBJ1-2. Germline assignment: CDR1 SGHRS and CDR2 YFSETQ. This CDR3 region has 15 residues.